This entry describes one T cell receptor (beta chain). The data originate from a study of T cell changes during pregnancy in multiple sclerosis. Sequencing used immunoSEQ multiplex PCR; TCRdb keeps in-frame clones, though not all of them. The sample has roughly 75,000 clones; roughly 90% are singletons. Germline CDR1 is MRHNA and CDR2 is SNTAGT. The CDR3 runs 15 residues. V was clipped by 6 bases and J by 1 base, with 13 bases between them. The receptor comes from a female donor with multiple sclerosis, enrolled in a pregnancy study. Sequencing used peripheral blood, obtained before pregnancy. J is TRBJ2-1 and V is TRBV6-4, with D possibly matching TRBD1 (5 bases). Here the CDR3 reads CASSLDTQSYNEQFF. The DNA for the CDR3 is TGTGCCAGCAGCTTGGACACCCAATCCTACAATGAGCAGTTCTTC.